This TCR beta chain was observed in a study of technical replicates of blood from a few donors. Assay: immunoSEQ multiplex PCR; the TCRdb copy retains only in-frame clones and omits some. The data show roughly 79,000 clones, about 92% seen once. Germline assignment: CDR1 SQVTM and CDR2 ANQGSEA. This CDR3 has 13 amino acids. The junction had 4 bases not matched to a gene; V was cut back by 5 bases and J by 1 base. Sequenced input: T cells isolated from PBMCs. The V call is TRBV29-1, the J call TRBJ1-1; 7 bases agree with TRBD1. The TCR sequence derives from a human donor in good health. The DNA of the CDR3 is TGCAGCGTTTTGACAGGGCGGAACACTGAAGCTTTCTTT. Its translation is CSVLTGRNTEAFF.